This T cell receptor beta chain was sequenced for a study of blood T cells in healthy people across ages. Germline CDR1 is SGHRS and CDR2 is YFSETQ. The germline V and J ends were trimmed by 2 bases and 7 bases, with 16 bases remaining between them. The CDR3 has 15 amino acids. Combining a sample-barcoded 5' primer with a J-beta primer mix, a second PCR ran for roughly 6 to 12 cycles. Every molecule of cDNA carried a tag from a template-switch adaptor with 12 random nucleotides. TCRdb itself ran the 5' RACE reads through MiXCR, one entry per CDR3 protein. Among about 800,000 distinct CDR3 sequences listed, about 42% were seen once.

The receptor was derived from a man older than 75 in good health. The specimen was blood. V is TRBV5-1 and J is TRBJ2-1; D remains unclear. The CDR3: CASSLLGQETNEQFF. CDR3 nucleotides: TGCGCCAGCAGCTTACTCGGTCAGGAGACAAATGAGCAGTTCTTC.